The next 21 T cell receptor beta chains were all read from a single sample in a study of regulatory T cells in long-lasting Graves disease. According to the study, TCR beta libraries were built with iRepertoire HTBI primers and CDR3-region Arm-PCR. TCRdb processed the multiplex PCR reads anew with MiXCR; each CDR3 protein has one entry. The sample lists roughly 500,000 distinct CDR3 sequences, roughly 13% occurring once. Time point given: newly diagnosed GD, antithyroid drugs for less than 3 months. After RNA was extracted from PBMCs, the TCR library was made from it. The same sample was also used in a study of T cells in Graves' hyperthyroidism and ophthalmopathy.

Source: peripheral blood mononuclear cells (PBMCs), taken at new diagnosis, from a patient treated with antithyroid drugs. The source is a man aged 30 to 39 with Graves disease.

For this clonotype: This could be a read error, since a much larger clone is one nucleotide away. This chain joins TRBV10-3 and TRBJ2-3; TRBD2 matches at 8 bases. The CDR3 totals 16 residues. The trim removed 10 bases at V and 1 base at J, leaving 13 bases unmatched. Germline V gene lookup returns CDR1 ENHRY and CDR2 SYGVKD. The DNA for the CDR3 is TGTGCCACAACCCCGGGGCTAGCGGGTCGCACAGATACGCAGTATTTT. Translation gives CATTPGLAGRTDTQYF.

This sequence joins TRBV19 and TRBJ1-5, with a tentative D call TRBD1 (6 bases). Deletions cut 9 bases from V and 0 bases from J, with 18 bases between. This CDR3 has 16 amino acids. Germline CDR1 and CDR2: LNHDA and SQIVND (reference sequence). CDR3 in amino acids: CASLQGGGYSNQPQHF. The CDR3 nucleotides are TGTGCCAGCCTACAGGGAGGTGGTTATAGCAATCAGCCCCAGCATTTT. The full variable domain, with the rest looked up from reference TRBV19 and TRBJ1-5, is DGGITQSPKYLFRKEGQNVTLSCEQNLNHDAMYWYRQDPGQGLRLIYYSQIVNDFQKGDIAEGYSVSREKKESFPLTVTSAQKNPTAFYLCASLQGGGYSNQPQHFGDGTRLSIL.

This clonotype has a count of ten or more. The chain uses TRBV6-5 and TRBJ1-1; D gene ambiguous. The CDR3 is 13 amino acids. The ends were cut back, 2 bases at V and 4 bases at J, with 8 bases in the middle. Germline lookup yields CDR1 MNHEY and CDR2 SVGAGI. The CDR3 loop is CASSYNRFTEAFF. For the CDR3, the DNA is TGTGCCAGCAGTTACAATCGGTTCACTGAAGCTTTCTTT.

This clonotype came up a few times. The V gene is TRBV12-3 or TRBV12-4, the J gene TRBJ2-4, with TRBD2 as a possible D gene (7 bases). The CDR3 is 17 amino acids. V was shortened by 5 bases and J by 4 bases, with 21 bases between the two germline ends. CDR3 sequence reads: CASSTRPRGGGKNIQYF. The CDR3 nucleotides are TGTGCCAGCAGTACCCGACCAAGGGGGGGCGGAAAAAACATTCAGTACTTC.

The sample holds a few counts of this clonotype. This chain links TRBV7-9 with TRBJ2-7; D uncertain. There are 14 residues in the CDR3. CDR1 SEHNR and CDR2 FQNEAQ come from the germline V gene (reference sequence). The ends were cut back, 7 bases at V and 4 bases at J, with 17 bases in the middle. The CDR3 reads CASTPPGLSYEQYF. DNA of the CDR3: TGTGCCAGCACTCCTCCGGGCCTAAGTTACGAGCAGTACTTC.

Ten or more counts support this clonotype. The V gene is TRBV15, the J gene TRBJ2-1, with D tentatively TRBD1 or TRBD2 (5 bases each). Germline CDR1 is LNHNV and CDR2 is YYDKDF (reference sequence). The CDR3 spans 15 residues. V was clipped by 8 bases and J by 8 bases, with 22 bases between them. The CDR3 sequence is CATYLRDGSVDEQFF. The DNA of the CDR3 is TGTGCCACCTACCTCCGGGACGGATCTGTGGATGAGCAGTTCTTC.

This clonotype was detected a few times. This chain connects TRBV5-6 to TRBJ1-5; D uncertain. In germline, CDR1 is SGHDT, CDR2 YYEEEE. V dropped 2 bases and J dropped 2 bases, with 14 bases sitting between them. The length of the CDR3 is 16 residues. CDR3 sequence: CASSLRSWIGNQPQHF. The CDR3 bases are TGTGCCAGCAGCTTAAGGTCGTGGATTGGCAATCAGCCCCAGCATTTT.

This clonotype was recorded many times. The chain recombines TRBV20-1 with TRBJ2-1; 11 nucleotides align to TRBD2. CDR1 and CDR2 (germline): DFQATT, SNEGSKA (reference sequence). The CDR3 is 16 amino acids. After removal of 2 bases from V and 5 bases from J, the junction contained 8 bases not matched to a gene. CDR3 coding DNA: TGCAGTGCTAGATCCCTAGCGGGAGGTAACAACAATGAGCAGTTCTTC. The encoded protein is CSARSLAGGNNNEQFF.

This clonotype was seen at least ten times. This chain connects TRBV3-1 to TRBJ2-3, with D hard to call. CDR1 and CDR2 (germline): LGHDT, YNNKEL (reference sequence). The length of the CDR3 is 15 residues. Trimming took off 7 bases at V and 2 bases at J, with 16 bases between the two ends. The CDR3 DNA follows: TGTGCCAGCACCGCGCAAGGGCTCCACACAGATACGCAGTATTTT. Translated: CASTAQGLHTDTQYF.

This chain uses TRBV29-1 with TRBJ1-4, with D hard to call. The CDR3 is 12 amino acids. The germline V gene encodes CDR1 SQVTM and CDR2 ANQGSEA. V lost 2 bases, J lost 8 bases, and 9 bases lay in between. In DNA, the CDR3 is TGCAGCGTTGAACAGGAGTCCGAAAAACTGTTTTTT. Translated, it gives CSVEQESEKLFF.

V gene TRBV9 combines with J gene TRBJ1-3; unclear D gene. Germline CDR1 is SGDLS and CDR2 is YYNGEE. The CDR3 is 15 residues long. V dropped 0 bases and J dropped 2 bases, with 9 bases sitting between them. Here the CDR3 reads CASSVDSETGNTIYF. Here the CDR3 DNA reads TGTGCCAGCAGCGTAGATTCGGAGACTGGAAACACCATATATTTT.

In its sample, this clonotype was seen many times. V gene TRBV18 combines with J gene TRBJ2-1, with D possibly matching TRBD1 (5 bases). V was shortened by 3 bases and J by 6 bases, with 15 bases between the two germline ends. Germline lookup yields CDR1 KGHSH and CDR2 LQKENI. CDR3 length: 15 residues. Written as DNA, the CDR3 is TGTGCCAGCTCACCGGGGCAGCCCCCCTTCAATGAGCAGTTCTTC. Its translation: CASSPGQPPFNEQFF.

This chain links TRBV6-5 with TRBJ1-1, with D hard to call. In germline, CDR1 is MNHEY, CDR2 SVGAGI. The CDR3 is 14 residues long. V lost 2 bases, J lost 1 base, and 8 bases lay in between. The CDR3 sequence is CASSYDPENTEAFF. CDR3 bases: TGTGCCAGCAGTTACGATCCCGAGAACACTGAAGCTTTCTTT.

With respect to this clonotype: Since a much larger clone is just one base distant, this may be a read error. The J gene is TRBJ2-3, the V gene TRBV12-5; no firm D call. V shed 11 bases and J shed 3 bases, with 9 bases lying between them. Per the germline V gene, CDR1 is LGHNT and CDR2 is FRNRAP. The CDR3 totals 11 residues. The CDR3 spells CAGAETDTQYF. DNA for the CDR3: TGTGCTGGTGCCGAAACAGATACGCAGTATTTT.

Many counts were recorded for this clonotype. The chain recombines TRBV10-3 with TRBJ2-6; D call uncertain. From germline, CDR1 is ENHRY and CDR2 SYGVKD. CDR3 length equals 13 residues. V was clipped by 8 bases and J by 0 bases, with 5 bases between them. Here the CDR3 reads CAIGYSGANVLTF. The CDR3 region has the DNA TGTGCCATCGGCTACTCTGGGGCCAACGTCCTGACTTTC.

This clonotype has a count of ten or more. The genes are TRBV11-3 and TRBJ2-1; weak D call: TRBD2 (6 bases). Trimming left V 0 bases short and J 9 bases short, with 9 bases between. The CDR3 is 13 residues long. Germline V gives CDR1 SGHNT, CDR2 YENEEA. CDR3: CASSLEGGIEQFF. The DNA of the CDR3 is TGTGCCAGCAGCTTAGAAGGCGGGATTGAGCAGTTCTTC.

This clonotype was detected only a few times. With a much larger clone just one base away, this may be a read error. The genes are TRBV12-3 or TRBV12-4 and TRBJ2-3; the match to TRBD2 covers 11 bases. V dropped 2 bases and J dropped 4; count of bases not matched to a gene: 8. The CDR3 runs to 17 residues. CDR3 protein: CASSLLAGGPSPDTQYF. CDR3 in DNA: TGTGCCAGCAGTTTATTAGCGGGAGGGCCAAGCCCAGATACGCAGTATTTT.

At least ten counts were recorded for this clonotype. The chain employs TRBV29-1 and TRBJ2-1; D is perhaps TRBD1 or TRBD2 (5 bases each). The germline V gene has CDR1 SQVTM and CDR2 ANQGSEA. The CDR3 consists of 13 residues. Trimming removed 5 bases from V and 9 bases from J, with 17 bases in between. CDR3 sequence reads: CSVTGTGVSEQFF. CDR3 coding DNA: TGCAGCGTTACGGGGACCGGGGTGAGTGAGCAGTTCTTC.

This clonotype was counted many times. This CDR3 reads CASSPWEDTEAFF. CDR3 bases: TGTGCCAGCTCACCATGGGAGGACACTGAAGCTTTCTTT. The rearrangement links TRBV18 to TRBJ1-1; D is ambiguous. The CDR3 loop spans 13 amino acids. Trimming took off 2 bases at V and 3 bases at J, with 7 bases between the two ends. The germline V gene has CDR1 KGHSH and CDR2 LQKENI.

The V call is TRBV4-1, the J call TRBJ1-2; TRBD1 matches 7 bases. CDR1 and CDR2 from the germline V gene are MGHRA and YSYEKL. Trimming cost V 6 bases and J 4 bases; bases outside gene matches: 11. CDR3 size: 15 residues. The CDR3 DNA follows: TGCGCCAGCAGATACGAGGGGGCTGGAAGCTATGGCTACACCTTC. It specifies CASRYEGAGSYGYTF.

This clonotype has a handful of counts. In nucleotides, the CDR3 is TGTGCCAGTACTAGCGGGAGTCTCCACGAGCAGTACTTC. Its translation: CASTSGSLHEQYF. V and J are TRBV19 and TRBJ2-7; 10 nucleotides agree with TRBD2. The CDR3 contains 13 residues. Germline CDR1 is LNHDA and CDR2 is SQIVND (reference sequence). Trimming at V came to 7 bases and at J to 5 bases, leaving 5 bases not matched to a gene.